Listed below are T cell receptor beta chains from one sample, sequenced in a study of metastatic and nonmetastatic thyroid tumors. TCRdb recomputed clones from the PCR reads via MiXCR. The sample lists roughly 70,000 clones; 18% were seen once. Sequencing used blood. Every receptor here comes from a female donor with papillary thyroid cancer or a benign thyroid nodule (not recorded which). Some clones in this sample may be carry-over from other donors' samples. Both conserved end residues are part of each CDR3. D genes are given only for firm matches. The size field is filled for only some rows; it gives once, few, many or a size class.

d_call: .; j_call: TRBJ2-6; v_call: TRBV5-1; clone_size: many; cdr3_aa: CASSLGHISGANVLTF; cdr3_nt: TGCGCCAGCAGCTTAGGGCATATCTCTGGGGCCAACGTCCTGACTTTC
d_call: TRBD1; j_call: TRBJ2-7; v_call: TRBV12-5; clone_size: few; cdr3_aa: CASVGTGLHEQYF; cdr3_nt: TGTGCTAGTGTTGGGACAGGGTTACACGAGCAGTACTTC
d_call: .; j_call: TRBJ2-2; v_call: TRBV20-1; clone_size: few; cdr3_aa: CSANLFGSGSNTGELFF; cdr3_nt: TGCAGTGCCAACCTCTTTGGTAGCGGTTCGAACACCGGGGAGCTGTTTTTT
d_call: TRBD2; j_call: TRBJ2-3; v_call: TRBV13; clone_size: many; cdr3_aa: CASSPQAGEVDTQYF; cdr3_nt: TGTGCCAGCAGCCCCCAGGCGGGAGAGGTAGATACGCAGTATTTT
d_call: .; j_call: TRBJ2-7; v_call: TRBV20-1; clone_size: many; cdr3_aa: CSVPLTGTYEQYF; cdr3_nt: TGCAGTGTCCCGCTGACAGGAACCTACGAGCAGTACTTC
d_call: TRBD1; j_call: TRBJ1-2; v_call: TRBV11-1; clone_size: .; cdr3_aa: CASSLAGGQANYGYTF; cdr3_nt: TGTGCCAGCAGCTTAGCCGGGGGACAGGCGAACTATGGCTACACCTTC
d_call: TRBD1; j_call: TRBJ2-7; v_call: TRBV28; clone_size: many; cdr3_aa: CASRSGQGAPYEQYF; cdr3_nt: TGTGCCAGCAGATCCGGACAGGGGGCCCCCTACGAGCAGTACTTC
d_call: .; j_call: TRBJ1-1; v_call: TRBV28; clone_size: .; cdr3_aa: CASNPVQRTEAFF; cdr3_nt: TGTGCCAGCAACCCGGTACAGAGGACTGAAGCTTTCTTT
d_call: .; j_call: TRBJ2-7; v_call: TRBV3-1; clone_size: many; cdr3_aa: CASSQVGGREQYF; cdr3_nt: TGTGCCAGCAGCCAAGTTGGGGGTAGAGAGCAGTACTTC
d_call: .; j_call: TRBJ2-2; v_call: TRBV28; clone_size: .; cdr3_aa: CASGVGGGFTGELFF; cdr3_nt: TGTGCCAGCGGAGTTGGAGGGGGCTTTACCGGGGAGCTGTTTTTT
d_call: .; j_call: TRBJ2-7; v_call: TRBV28; clone_size: few; cdr3_aa: CASSGTDTLSYEQYF; cdr3_nt: TGTGCCAGCAGCGGGACCGATACTCTCTCCTACGAGCAGTACTTC
d_call: TRBD1; j_call: TRBJ1-1; v_call: TRBV28; clone_size: .; cdr3_aa: CASSSAQGGTEAFF; cdr3_nt: TGTGCCAGCAGTTCCGCACAGGGGGGTACTGAAGCTTTCTTT
d_call: .; j_call: TRBJ1-1; v_call: TRBV19; clone_size: many; cdr3_aa: CASRGWWGKNTEAFF; cdr3_nt: TGTGCCAGTAGGGGGTGGTGGGGGAAGAACACTGAAGCTTTCTTT
d_call: .; j_call: TRBJ1-5; v_call: TRBV29-1; clone_size: .; cdr3_aa: CSVDSRQGKGSNQPQHF; cdr3_nt: TGCAGCGTTGATTCTCGGCAGGGCAAAGGGTCCAATCAGCCCCAGCATTTT
d_call: TRBD1; j_call: TRBJ1-1; v_call: TRBV6-1; clone_size: few; cdr3_aa: CASSPTMTGSNTEAFF; cdr3_nt: TGTGCCAGCAGCCCAACTATGACAGGGAGTAACACTGAAGCTTTCTTT
d_call: .; j_call: TRBJ1-1; v_call: TRBV30; clone_size: medium-sized; cdr3_aa: CAWRSVAEAFF; cdr3_nt: TGTGCCTGGAGATCTGTGGCTGAAGCTTTCTTT
d_call: .; j_call: TRBJ1-2; v_call: TRBV20-1; clone_size: many; cdr3_aa: CSAHGGGGGGYTF; cdr3_nt: TGCAGTGCTCATGGGGGGGGAGGAGGTGGCTACACCTTC
d_call: .; j_call: TRBJ1-1; v_call: TRBV3-1; clone_size: many; cdr3_aa: CASSERTEAFF; cdr3_nt: TGTGCCAGCTCCGAGAGGACTGAAGCTTTCTTT
d_call: .; j_call: TRBJ1-2; v_call: TRBV3-1; clone_size: many; cdr3_aa: CASSQNFYGYTF; cdr3_nt: TGTGCCAGCAGCCAGAACTTCTATGGCTACACCTTC
d_call: .; j_call: TRBJ1-1; v_call: TRBV14; clone_size: many; cdr3_aa: CASSQVWTNTEAFF; cdr3_nt: TGTGCCAGCAGCCAAGTTTGGACGAACACTGAAGCTTTCTTT
d_call: .; j_call: TRBJ1-3; v_call: TRBV4-1; clone_size: many; cdr3_aa: CASSQGGVNSGNTIYF; cdr3_nt: TGCGCCAGCAGCCAGGGCGGGGTTAACTCTGGAAACACCATATATTTT
d_call: .; j_call: TRBJ1-6; v_call: TRBV11-2; clone_size: .; cdr3_aa: CASSSPGSANSPLHF; cdr3_nt: TGTGCCAGCAGTTCCCCGGGATCCGCTAATTCACCCCTCCACTTT
d_call: TRBD1; j_call: TRBJ2-3; v_call: TRBV20-1; clone_size: many; cdr3_aa: CSARRPGTGVGSDTQYF; cdr3_nt: TGCAGTGCTAGGAGGCCGGGGACAGGGGTAGGGTCAGATACGCAGTATTTT